These 5 T cell receptor beta chains came from one sample sequenced in a study of T-cell memory formation after mild COVID-19. TCRdb called the 5' RACE reads again in MiXCR, with one record for every CDR3 protein. The sample includes fewer than 700,000 distinct CDR3 sequences, more than 15% of them seen just once. What was sequenced was PBMCs or a T cell subset sorted from them (not recorded which). The receptors were sampled from an adult woman who had mild COVID-19 (a few samples of this study predate the infection). Cell type and time point are not known.

The chain couples TRBV6-5 to TRBJ2-3; perhaps TRBD2 as D (5 bases). Germline CDR1 reads MNHEY; CDR2 reads SVGAGI. Trimming took off 5 bases at V and 0 bases at J, with 18 bases between the two ends. The CDR3 loop spans 17 amino acids. For the CDR3, the DNA is TGTGCCAGCAGTCCCCCCTTGGGGAGCGGAAGCACAGATACGCAGTATTTT. Its translation is CASSPPLGSGSTDTQYF.

The chain is built from TRBV24-1 and TRBJ2-2; 10 nucleotides align to TRBD1. With V trimmed by 4 bases and J by 7 bases, 5 bases remained unmatched. CDR3 size: 15 residues. Germline V gene sequence: CDR1 KGHDR, CDR2 SFDVKD. The CDR3 reads CATSEATGGLGELFF. The CDR3 DNA is TGTGCCACCAGTGAGGCGACAGGGGGCCTCGGGGAGCTGTTTTTT.

This clonotype was observed a handful of times. The chain links TRBV7-9 to TRBJ2-7, with a weak D call TRBD1 (6 bases). CDR1 is SEHNR and CDR2 is FQNEAQ in the germline V gene (reference sequence). This CDR3 spans 14 amino acids. The V end was cut by 5 bases, the J end by 0 bases, with 11 bases between. The CDR3 here is CASSAQDSSYEQYF. The CDR3 DNA reads as TGTGCCAGCAGCGCCCAGGACAGCTCCTACGAGCAGTACTTC.

The J gene is TRBJ1-1, the V gene TRBV7-9; D remains unclear. Germline V lookup: CDR1 SEHNR, CDR2 FQNEAQ (reference sequence). Trimming removed 5 bases from V and 7 bases from J, with 14 bases in between. This CDR3 comprises 13 residues. CDR3 coding DNA: TGTGCCAGCAGCCCCATGTCCGCGGATGAAGCTTTCTTT. Translated: CASSPMSADEAFF.

This clonotype was detected a few times. The chain joins TRBV7-2 to TRBJ1-5; D uncertain. Per germline, CDR1 SGHTA and CDR2 FQGNSA. The CDR3 has 14 amino acids. Trimming cost V 2 bases and J 3 bases, with 8 bases left between them. The CDR3 sequence: CASSLSPNNQPQHF. The CDR3 nucleotides read TGTGCCAGCAGCTTATCACCGAACAATCAGCCCCAGCATTTT.